The 29 T cell receptor beta chains given below trace back to one sample, sequenced in a study of T cells in Graves' hyperthyroidism and ophthalmopathy. TCR beta CDR3 regions were amplified from RNA transcripts. The TCR CDR3 first-round RT-PCR relied on the HTBI primer set. TCRdb re-analysed the multiplex PCR reads in MiXCR, keeping a single row per CDR3 protein. The sample holds 700,000 or so distinct CDR3 sequences, less than 20% seen once. Material for sequencing was blood. The receptors were sampled from a man in his late teens or twenties with Graves' hyperthyroidism.

The V gene is TRBV5-1, the J gene TRBJ2-3, with 11 bases aligning to TRBD2. Losses at the gene ends were 4 bases for V and 0 bases for J; bases not matched to a gene: 4. CDR3 length: 16 amino acids. Germline V CDR1 and CDR2: SGHRS, YFSETQ. CDR3 amino acids: CASSHSGRASTDTQYF. The CDR3 DNA sequence: TGCGCCAGCAGCCATAGCGGGAGGGCTAGCACAGATACGCAGTATTTT. Based on the CDR3 plus reference TRBV5-1 and TRBJ2-3, the full variable domain is KAGVTQTPRYLIKTRGQQVTLSCSPISGHRSVSWYQQTPGQGLQFLFEYFSETQRNKGNFPGRFSGRQFSNSRSEMNVSTLELGDSALYLCASSHSGRASTDTQYFGPGTRLTVL.

This clonotype showed up just a few times. This chain joins TRBV12-5 and TRBJ1-1; D may be TRBD1 (5 bases). V lost 2 bases and J lost 11, with 9 bases in between. The CDR3 consists of 11 residues. The germline V gene encodes CDR1 LGHNT and CDR2 FRNRAP. CDR3 in DNA: TGTGCTAGTGGTTTGTTCAGGGCGGCTTTCTTT. Protein: CASGLFRAAFF.

In regard to this clonotype: A much larger clonotype is one base distant, so this may be a read error. The CDR3 DNA follows: TGTGCCAGCGGTTACTCGATTGGGGGGCTCGGAGGCTACACCTTC. Protein sequence: CASGYSIGGLGGYTF. V and J are TRBV28 and TRBJ1-2, with a possible D match to TRBD1 (6 bases). Trimming cost V 8 bases and J 8 bases, with 24 bases left between them. The CDR3 consists of 15 residues. CDR1 is MDHEN and CDR2 is SYDVKM in the germline V gene.

This clonotype showed up many times. The chain employs TRBV28 and TRBJ2-1, with TRBD2 identical over 13 bases. CDR1 MDHEN and CDR2 SYDVKM come from the germline V gene. After removal of 3 bases from V and 1 base from J, the junction contained 6 bases not matched to a gene. The CDR3 totals 18 residues. This CDR3 reads CASSFPTSGRRSYNEQFF. DNA for the CDR3: TGTGCCAGCAGTTTTCCGACTAGCGGGAGGAGGTCCTACAATGAGCAGTTCTTC.

V and J are TRBV5-1 and TRBJ2-1; D gene unclear. The better agreement between TRBJ2-7 and the DNA end casts doubt on the J call. This CDR3 comprises 12 residues. Germline V lookup: CDR1 SGHRS, CDR2 YFSETQ. CDR3 DNA sequence: TGCGCCAGCAGCCCGGCCTTGAATGAGCAGTACTTC. This sequence encodes CASSPALNEQYF.

In this sample, this clonotype turned up many times. The chain couples TRBV2 to TRBJ1-1; D perhaps matches TRBD1 (6 bases). This CDR3 is built from 14 residues. Germline V gene data show CDR1 as SNHLY and CDR2 as FYNNEI. V shed 7 bases and J shed 4 bases, with 16 bases lying between them. The CDR3 here is CASTGGGSVTEAFF. The CDR3 DNA reads TGTGCCAGCACAGGAGGGGGGAGTGTCACTGAAGCTTTCTTT.

The rearrangement uses TRBV5-5 and TRBJ1-3, with 7 bases lining up with TRBD1. Germline loops: CDR1 SGHKS, CDR2 YYEKEE (reference sequence). The CDR3 consists of 17 residues. V gave up 4 bases and J gave up 0 bases; unmatched junction bases: 10. Here the CDR3 reads CASSPLPGQISGNTIYF. The CDR3 nucleotides are TGTGCCAGCAGCCCGCTACCGGGACAGATCTCTGGAAACACCATATATTTT.

J is TRBJ1-2 and V is TRBV7-3; tentative D call: TRBD1 (5 bases). V shed 5 bases and J shed 1 base, with 14 bases lying between them. CDR1 and CDR2 (germline): SGHTA, FQGTGA. This CDR3 is built from 15 residues. The CDR3 spells CASSPIEGLNYGYTF. The CDR3 DNA sequence: TGTGCCAGCAGCCCGATTGAGGGGCTTAACTATGGCTACACCTTC.

In this sample, this clonotype turned up a few times. The V call is TRBV4-2, the J call TRBJ2-3; D might be TRBD1 or TRBD2, each matching 5 bases. Trimming pared 0 bases from V and 2 bases from J, leaving 12 bases between. From germline, CDR1 is LGHNA and CDR2 YNFKEQ. CDR3 length equals 16 residues. CDR3 nucleotide sequence: TGTGCCAGCAGCCAAGAACCCGGGGACCTCACAGATACGCAGTATTTT. Amino acid sequence: CASSQEPGDLTDTQYF.

This clonotype was picked up a small number of times. The CDR3, as DNA: TGTGCCAGCGGTGTAGCGGGAGTCACAGATACGCAGTATTTT. Translated, it gives CASGVAGVTDTQYF. The rearrangement links TRBV5-4 to TRBJ2-3; 9 bases match TRBD2. This CDR3 comprises 14 residues. Germline V CDR1 and CDR2: SGHNT, YYREEE (reference sequence). J lost 2 bases, V lost 7 bases, and 5 bases had no gene match.

This clonotype was observed a handful of times. The chain has TRBV6-1 and TRBJ1-3; D gene ambiguous. V gave up 8 bases and J gave up 0 bases, with 17 bases separating them. There are 16 residues in the CDR3. Per the germline V gene, CDR1 is MNHNS and CDR2 is SASEGT. The CDR3 DNA follows: TGTGCCAGCCAAGACGGGAGACGGTTCTCTGGAAACACCATATATTTT. It codes for CASQDGRRFSGNTIYF.

This clonotype was seen just once. V and J are TRBV7-6 and TRBJ2-7; 7 nucleotides align to TRBD1. This CDR3 has 15 amino acids. Germline assignment: CDR1 SGHVS and CDR2 FNYEAQ. J was trimmed by 3 bases and V by 3 bases; bases with no gene match: 8. The CDR3 DNA reads as TGTGCCAGCAGCTTGAATGATCAGGGGGTCTACGAGCAGTACTTC. It yields the protein CASSLNDQGVYEQYF.

This chain connects TRBV12-3 or TRBV12-4 to TRBJ1-4; D unresolved. The CDR3 covers 14 residues. The V end lost 3 bases, the J end lost 8 bases, and 13 bases lay between the germline ends. As DNA, the CDR3 is TGTGCCAGCAGTTTGAGCAGCCTCTCGGAAAAACTGTTTTTT. Its translation: CASSLSSLSEKLFF.

This clonotype was seen only a few times. This chain joins TRBV29-1 and TRBJ2-3, with a possible D match to TRBD2 (5 bases). The CDR3 length is 13 residues. V gave up 7 bases and J gave up 3 bases, with 14 bases separating them. The germline V gene has CDR1 SQVTM and CDR2 ANQGSEA. CDR3 amino acids: CSALDGSTDTQYF. Written as DNA, the CDR3 is TGCAGCGCCCTTGATGGGAGTACAGATACGCAGTATTTT.

As regards this clonotype: The junction shows a germline mismatch at one end, possibly a read error. This sequence joins TRBV28 and TRBJ1-3; D is undetermined. CDR1 is MDHEN, CDR2 SYDVKM, per germline. The CDR3 totals 15 residues. In nucleotides, the CDR3 is TGTGCCAGCAGTTTAAATCCCATCTCTGGAAACGCCATATATTTT. Residues: CASSLNPISGNAIYF.

This clonotype occurred a few times. V gene TRBV5-1 combines with J gene TRBJ2-2; a possible D gene is TRBD2 (6 bases). The CDR3 has 17 amino acids. The ends were cut back, 4 bases at V and 1 base at J, with 17 bases in the middle. CDR1 is SGHRS, CDR2 YFSETQ, per germline. The CDR3 nucleotides read TGCGCCAGCAGCCGAGTCCCGGGACTGCTGAACACCGGGGAGCTGTTTTTT. It translates to CASSRVPGLLNTGELFF.

This clonotype was counted at least ten times. The chain employs TRBV30 and TRBJ1-4; D is unresolved. Trimming took 1 base from V and 4 from J, leaving 16 bases between them. The CDR3 loop spans 16 amino acids. Germline lookup yields CDR1 GTSNPN and CDR2 SVGIG (reference sequence). The CDR3 sequence is CAWSGVGSFFNEKLFF. The CDR3 DNA reads as TGTGCCTGGAGTGGGGTTGGGTCCTTCTTTAATGAAAAACTGTTTTTT. The complete variable domain, with remaining parts taken from reference TRBV30 and TRBJ1-4, reads SQTIHQWPATLVQPVGSPLSLECTVEGTSNPNLYWYRQAAGRGLQLLFYSVGIGQISSEVPQNLSASRPQDRQFILSSKKLLLSDSGFYLCAWSGVGSFFNEKLFFGSGTQLSVL.

CDR3 region: CASSSTLGKNYGYTF. The CDR3 DNA sequence: TGTGCCAGCAGCTCTACTCTCGGGAAAAACTATGGCTACACCTTC. The rearrangement uses TRBV9 and TRBJ1-2; D is ambiguous. The CDR3 length is 15 residues. The germline CDR1 and CDR2 sequences are SGDLS and YYNGEE. Trimming took 4 bases from V and 2 from J, leaving 15 bases between them. The full variable domain, completed using reference TRBV9 and TRBJ1-2, is DSGVTQTPKHLITATGQRVTLRCSPRSGDLSVYWYQQSLDQGLQFLIQYYNGEERAKGNILERFSAQQFPDLHSELNLSSLELGDSALYFCASSSTLGKNYGYTFGSGTRLTVV.

At least ten counts were recorded for this clonotype. The V gene is TRBV6-1, the J gene TRBJ2-5; 9 positions agree with TRBD1. The trim removed 6 bases at V and 4 bases at J, leaving 6 bases unmatched. Germline V CDR1 and CDR2: MNHNS, SASEGT. This CDR3 has 14 residues. The CDR3 sequence is CASSLQGAGETQYF. The CDR3 DNA reads as TGTGCCAGCAGCCTACAGGGGGCGGGAGAGACCCAGTACTTC.

Many counts were recorded for this clonotype. CDR3 residues: CASSPSGTSYNEQFF. The CDR3, as DNA: TGTGCCAGCAGCCCGAGCGGGACCTCCTACAATGAGCAGTTCTTC. J is TRBJ2-1 and V is TRBV7-3; 7 bases fit TRBD2. After removal of 5 bases from V and 0 bases from J, the junction contained 4 bases not matched to a gene. Germline CDR1 and CDR2: SGHTA and FQGTGA. The CDR3 length is 15 residues.

The sample holds many counts of this clonotype. V usage is TRBV10-3 and J usage is TRBJ2-7, with TRBD2 matching over 8 bases. Germline V gene lookup returns CDR1 ENHRY and CDR2 SYGVKD. The junction had 15 bases not matched to a gene; V was cut back by 11 bases and J by 6 bases. The CDR3 totals 14 residues. This CDR3 is CAEPLPAGGPEQYF. The CDR3 bases are TGTGCCGAACCCTTGCCTGCGGGAGGACCCGAGCAGTACTTC.

This clonotype was recorded at least ten times. The rearrangement uses TRBV3-1 and TRBJ2-3; D uncertain. Trimming pared 4 bases from V and 2 bases from J, leaving 13 bases between. Germline assignment: CDR1 LGHDT and CDR2 YNNKEL (reference sequence). The CDR3 extends over 15 amino acids. The CDR3 here is CASSPRLTTTDTQYF. The CDR3 region has the DNA TGTGCCAGCAGCCCCCGTCTTACAACCACAGATACGCAGTATTTT.

This clonotype was counted ten times or more. This chain uses TRBV29-1 with TRBJ1-1; no firm D call. The CDR3 spans 13 residues. Germline V gene data show CDR1 as SQVTM and CDR2 as ANQGSEA. V shed 2 bases and J shed 0 bases, with 7 bases lying between them. The CDR3 reads CSVEWTVNTEAFF. CDR3 bases: TGCAGCGTTGAATGGACCGTGAACACTGAAGCTTTCTTT.

This clonotype has only a few counts. This chain connects TRBV27 to TRBJ2-7, with D perhaps matching TRBD2 (5 bases). Trimming stripped 6 bases from V and 1 base from J, with 16 bases between. From germline, CDR1 is MNHEY and CDR2 SMNVEV (reference sequence). This CDR3 is 15 amino acids long. Here the CDR3 DNA reads TGTGCCAGCAGCCGGACGCTGGAGGAGTCCTACGAGCAGTACTTC. Residues: CASSRTLEESYEQYF.

The rearrangement joins TRBV7-2 to TRBJ2-1; 14 nucleotides agree with TRBD2. Per the germline V gene, CDR1 is SGHTA and CDR2 is FQGNSA. The CDR3 has 18 amino acids. The J segment lost 2 bases and the V segment lost 7 bases, leaving 10 bases of the junction unmatched. The CDR3 is CASIFRGLAGGPYNEQFF. The DNA for the CDR3 is TGTGCCAGCATCTTCCGTGGACTAGCGGGAGGACCCTACAATGAGCAGTTCTTC.

At least ten counts were recorded for this clonotype. The rearrangement joins TRBV5-1 to TRBJ1-1; D is uncertain. Germline V gene lookup returns CDR1 SGHRS and CDR2 YFSETQ. The length of the CDR3 is 14 residues. The ends were cut back, 2 bases at V and 1 base at J, with 9 bases in the middle. The DNA of the CDR3 is TGCGCCAGCAGCTTCGGGTCAGGGAACACTGAAGCTTTCTTT. Amino acids: CASSFGSGNTEAFF.

This sequence joins TRBV10-3 and TRBJ2-1; 7 positions agree with TRBD1. The CDR3 sequence is 12 residues long. Germline V lookup: CDR1 ENHRY, CDR2 SYGVKD. The V gene end was trimmed by 9 bases and the J gene end by 8 bases; junction bases not matched to a gene: 7. In nucleotides, the CDR3 is TGTGCCATACAGACAGGGTGGGATGAGCAGTTCTTC. It yields the protein CAIQTGWDEQFF.

Concerning this clonotype: With a much larger clone just one base away, this may be a read error. The V call is TRBV6-1, the J call TRBJ1-1, with D possibly matching TRBD1 (6 bases). CDR3 length equals 14 residues. The germline V gene has CDR1 MNHNS and CDR2 SASEGT. V was shortened by 7 bases and J by 4 bases, with 16 bases between the two germline ends. This CDR3 is CASNLRGRSTEAFF. For the CDR3, the DNA is TGTGCCAGCAATCTCAGGGGCAGGAGCACTGAAGCTTTCTTT.

This clonotype was observed at least ten times. The chain combines TRBV2 with TRBJ2-2; D may match TRBD1 or TRBD2 (5 bases each). This CDR3 contains 14 residues. Germline CDR1 reads SNHLY; CDR2 reads FYNNEI. The ends were cut back, 4 bases at V and 7 bases at J, with 13 bases in the middle. The CDR3 region has the DNA TGTGCCAGCAGTGTACCGGGGCTTGGCGGGGAGCTGTTTTTT. It yields the protein CASSVPGLGGELFF. Full variable domain (remainder filled in from reference TRBV2 and TRBJ2-2): EPEVTQTPSHQVTQMGQEVILRCVPISNHLYFYWYRQILGQKVEFLVSFYNNEISEKSEIFDDQFSVERPDGSNFTLKIRSTKLEDSAMYFCASSVPGLGGELFFGEGSRLTVL.